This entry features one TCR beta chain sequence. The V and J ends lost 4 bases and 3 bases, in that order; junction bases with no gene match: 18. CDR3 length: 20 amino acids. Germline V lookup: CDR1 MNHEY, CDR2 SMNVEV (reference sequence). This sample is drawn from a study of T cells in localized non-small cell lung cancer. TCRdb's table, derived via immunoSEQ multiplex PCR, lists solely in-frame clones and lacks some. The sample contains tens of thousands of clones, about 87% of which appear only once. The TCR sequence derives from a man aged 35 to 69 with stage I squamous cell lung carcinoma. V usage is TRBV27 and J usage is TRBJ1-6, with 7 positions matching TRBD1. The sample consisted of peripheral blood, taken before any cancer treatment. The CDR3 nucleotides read TGTGCCAGCAGTTCAATAAGCCGGTATACAGGGGATTTCTATAATTCACCCCTCCACTTT. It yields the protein CASSSISRYTGDFYNSPLHF.